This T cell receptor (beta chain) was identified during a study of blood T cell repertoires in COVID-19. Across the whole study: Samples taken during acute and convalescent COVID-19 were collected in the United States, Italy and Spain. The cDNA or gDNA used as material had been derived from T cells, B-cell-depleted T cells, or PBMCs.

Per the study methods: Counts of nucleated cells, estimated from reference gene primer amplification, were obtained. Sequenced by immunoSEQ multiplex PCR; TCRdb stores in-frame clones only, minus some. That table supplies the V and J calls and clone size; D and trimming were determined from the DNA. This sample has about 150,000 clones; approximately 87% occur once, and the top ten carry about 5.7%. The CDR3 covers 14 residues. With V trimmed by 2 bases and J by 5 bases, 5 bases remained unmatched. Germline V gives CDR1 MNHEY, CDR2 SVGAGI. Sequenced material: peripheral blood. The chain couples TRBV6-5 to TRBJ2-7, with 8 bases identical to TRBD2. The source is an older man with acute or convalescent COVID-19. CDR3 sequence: CASSYGLAGDEQYF. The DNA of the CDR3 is TGTGCCAGCAGTTACGGTCTAGCGGGTGACGAGCAGTACTTC.